The 25 T cell receptor beta chains in this list originate from one sample, sequenced in a study of cytomegalovirus exposure and HLA in healthy donors. The PCR used 60 Vbeta and 13 Jbeta primers. Assay: immunoSEQ multiplex PCR; the TCRdb copy retains only in-frame clones and omits some. The data hold approximately 81,000 clones, with over 65% observed a single time. The material sequenced was PBMCs. Receptors originate from a man between 40 and 49 years old in good health and CMV-seropositive.

The CDR3 DNA sequence: TGCGCCAGCAGCTTGGTACAGGGTGGAAACACCATATATTTT. This codes for CASSLVQGGNTIYF. This sequence joins TRBV5-1 and TRBJ1-3; D is possibly TRBD1 (6 bases). Between the trimmed V and J ends, which lost 0 bases and 3 bases, there was a span of 7 bases. CDR1 and CDR2 (germline): SGHRS, YFSETQ. This CDR3 is 14 amino acids long.

The chain carries TRBV7-3 and TRBJ1-1; D is uncertain. Germline-derived CDR1 and CDR2 are SGHTA and FQGTGA. V shed 3 bases and J shed 1 base, with 3 bases lying between them. This CDR3 is 12 amino acids long. The CDR3 DNA sequence: TGTGCCAGCAGCTTCGGGAACACTGAAGCTTTCTTT. Translating it yields CASSFGNTEAFF.

V gene TRBV6-1 combines with J gene TRBJ1-4, with D possibly being TRBD1 (5 bases). The CDR3 totals 14 residues. CDR1 and CDR2 (germline): MNHNS, SASEGT. V was cut by 8 bases and J by 0 bases, with 10 bases left in between. The CDR3 loop is CASGGGSTNEKLFF. In nucleotides, the CDR3 is TGTGCCAGCGGGGGGGGATCAACTAATGAAAAACTGTTTTTT.

This chain links TRBV29-1 with TRBJ2-7, with D perhaps TRBD1 (5 bases). Trimming stripped 7 bases from V and 6 bases from J, with 13 bases between. CDR3 length equals 11 residues. CDR1 and CDR2 (germline): SQVTM, ANQGSEA. This CDR3 is CSGIKGVEQYF. The CDR3 DNA reads TGCAGCGGCATAAAAGGGGTCGAGCAGTACTTC.

The rearrangement uses TRBV18 and TRBJ1-4, with D perhaps TRBD1 (6 bases). CDR3 length equals 13 residues. Germline V gene sequence: CDR1 KGHSH, CDR2 LQKENI. V lost 8 bases and J lost 3, with 10 bases in between. The CDR3 coding sequence is TGTGCCAGCGCGACAGGAGCTAATGAAAAACTGTTTTTT. This translates into CASATGANEKLFF.

As concerns this clone: The same CDR3 also results from other DNA sequences found in this sample. The chain is built from TRBV2 and TRBJ2-7; D not certain. CDR1 is SNHLY and CDR2 is FYNNEI in the germline V gene. The CDR3 is 13 amino acids. The V end lost 2 bases, the J end lost 6 bases, and 11 bases lay between the germline ends. The CDR3: CASSELSRAEQYF. The CDR3 DNA is TGTGCCAGCAGTGAACTTTCCCGAGCCGAGCAGTACTTC.

The genes are TRBV6-5 and TRBJ1-1; no definite D call. The V end was cut by 5 bases, the J end by 8 bases, with 9 bases between. CDR3 length: 11 amino acids. The germline CDR1 and CDR2 sequences are MNHEY and SVGAGI. The CDR3 loop reads CASSRTLEAFF. Here the CDR3 DNA reads TGTGCCAGCAGTAGAACGCTAGAAGCTTTCTTT.

This chain uses TRBV10-3 with TRBJ1-2; TRBD1 matches 7 bases. The germline V gene has CDR1 ENHRY and CDR2 SYGVKD. The CDR3 has 13 amino acids. Germline trimming cut 10 bases from V and 3 bases from J; bases unmatched to any gene: 8. CDR3 amino acids: CATHPQGDYGYTF. DNA of the CDR3: TGTGCCACCCACCCCCAGGGGGACTATGGCTACACCTTC.

The V and J genes are TRBV28 and TRBJ1-4; D is ambiguous. Trimming stripped 8 bases from V and 7 bases from J, with 5 bases between. CDR3 length equals 10 residues. Germline V gene sequence: CDR1 MDHEN, CDR2 SYDVKM. CDR3: CASLSEKLFF. The CDR3 DNA reads as TGTGCCAGCCTTTCTGAAAAACTGTTTTTT.

The J gene is TRBJ2-5, the V gene TRBV2; 8 bases fit TRBD1. Germline-derived CDR1 and CDR2 are SNHLY and FYNNEI. The V segment lost 5 bases and the J segment 2 bases; nucleotides outside the gene matches: 7. The CDR3 totals 15 residues. Here the CDR3 DNA reads TGTGCCAGCAGTTCATTTAACAGGGGGCAAGAGACCCAGTACTTC. This codes for CASSSFNRGQETQYF.

The gene calls are TRBV9 and TRBJ1-1; D not resolved. Germline CDR1 is SGDLS and CDR2 is YYNGEE. Trimming cost V 4 bases and J 6 bases, with 13 bases left between them. CDR3 length: 13 amino acids. The CDR3: CASSSGGVAEAFF. As DNA, the CDR3 is TGTGCCAGCAGCTCTGGAGGTGTCGCTGAAGCTTTCTTT.

The chain has TRBV28 and TRBJ1-1; 8 positions agree with TRBD1. The germline V gene has CDR1 MDHEN and CDR2 SYDVKM. CDR3 length equals 14 residues. Trimming at V came to 3 bases and at J to 4 bases, leaving 4 bases not matched to a gene. The CDR3 loop is CASSFRTGITEAFF. The CDR3 nucleotides are TGTGCCAGCAGTTTCCGGACAGGGATCACTGAAGCTTTCTTT.

This chain uses TRBV19 with TRBJ1-6, with D maybe TRBD1 (5 bases). Per germline, CDR1 LNHDA and CDR2 SQIVND (reference sequence). The V gene lost 3 bases and the J gene lost 0 bases, with 12 bases spanning the gap. The CDR3 runs to 17 residues. CDR3 nucleotides: TGTGCCAGTAGTATGGGGGGGATCGGCTCCTATAATTCACCCCTCCACTTT. It translates to CASSMGGIGSYNSPLHF.

The chain recombines TRBV15 with TRBJ1-6; 7 nucleotides match TRBD1. The CDR3 runs to 12 residues. Germline loops: CDR1 LNHNV, CDR2 YYDKDF (reference sequence). Trimming removed 0 bases from V and 13 bases from J; junction bases left unmatched: 0. The CDR3 region is CATSREQGPLHF. The DNA of the CDR3 is TGTGCCACCAGCAGAGAACAGGGGCCCCTCCACTTT.

This sequence joins TRBV5-1 and TRBJ1-1; 9 bases agree with TRBD1. Germline V gives CDR1 SGHRS, CDR2 YFSETQ. V gave up 0 bases and J gave up 4 bases; unmatched junction bases: 4. CDR3 length: 15 residues. This CDR3 is CASSLGDRGVTEAFF. In nucleotides, the CDR3 is TGCGCCAGCAGCTTGGGAGACAGGGGGGTCACTGAAGCTTTCTTT.

This clone was counted a few times. V gene TRBV9 combines with J gene TRBJ1-2; TRBD1 matches 10 bases. This CDR3 comprises 15 residues. From germline, CDR1 is SGDLS and CDR2 YYNGEE. V lost 3 bases to trimming and J lost 7 bases; unmatched junction nucleotides: 9. CDR3 sequence (DNA): TGTGCCAGCAGCGGACAGGGGGCAGGCCTTATTGGCTACACCTTC. This sequence encodes CASSGQGAGLIGYTF.

The chain's CDR3 is CAWSAGTEGNTIYF. The CDR3 nucleotides read TGTGCCTGGAGTGCAGGGACTGAAGGAAACACCATATATTTT. The chain employs TRBV30 and TRBJ1-3; TRBD1 is a possible D gene (5 bases). Per germline, CDR1 GTSNPN and CDR2 SVGIG (reference sequence). The CDR3 runs to 14 residues. Trimming left V 1 base short and J 4 bases short, with 11 bases between.

The chain employs TRBV5-1 and TRBJ2-7, with unresolved D. V lost 3 bases and J lost 2, with 9 bases in between. This CDR3 is built from 13 residues. Germline-derived CDR1 and CDR2 are SGHRS and YFSETQ. This CDR3 reads CASSSGSAYEQYF. The CDR3 region has the DNA TGCGCCAGCAGCTCCGGGTCGGCCTACGAGCAGTACTTC.

The chain has TRBV18 and TRBJ2-3, with 7 bases lining up with TRBD1. The V gene end was trimmed by 8 bases and the J gene end by 4 bases; junction bases not matched to a gene: 3. Germline loops: CDR1 KGHSH, CDR2 LQKENI. The length of the CDR3 is 12 residues. The CDR3 DNA is TGTGCCAGCCGACAGGGCGCAGATACGCAGTATTTT. This sequence encodes CASRQGADTQYF.

The chain couples TRBV7-2 to TRBJ1-6; the D gene is possibly TRBD1 (6 bases). The CDR3 covers 15 residues. Trimming removed 5 bases at V and 5 bases at J, with 13 bases between. CDR1 and CDR2 from the germline V gene are SGHTA and FQGNSA. CDR3 residues: CASSLRTVNNSPLHF. The CDR3 region has the DNA TGTGCCAGCAGCCTCAGGACAGTAAATAATTCACCCCTCCACTTT.

The chain is built from TRBV15 and TRBJ1-4; 8 nucleotides agree with TRBD1. CDR1 and CDR2 from the germline V gene are LNHNV and YYDKDF (reference sequence). There are 16 residues in the CDR3. Trimming removed 0 bases from V and 6 bases from J; junction bases left unmatched: 6. The CDR3 reads CATSRDSQGAYEKLFF. The CDR3 DNA is TGTGCCACCAGCAGAGATTCGCAGGGGGCGTATGAAAAACTGTTTTTT.

The rearrangement uses TRBV10-1 and TRBJ2-7, with 11 bases lining up with TRBD2. The germline gives CDR1 WNHNN, CDR2 SYGVQD (reference sequence). J lost 3 bases, V lost 3 bases, and 4 bases had no gene match. This CDR3 region has 15 residues. Here the CDR3 DNA reads TGCGCCAGCAGTGATGTGACTAGCGGGATCTACGAGCAGTACTTC. Its translation: CASSDVTSGIYEQYF.

The chain uses TRBV9 and TRBJ2-7; possible D gene TRBD2, 6 bases. This CDR3 spans 14 amino acids. V gave up 3 bases and J gave up 1 base, with 11 bases separating them. The germline V gene has CDR1 SGDLS and CDR2 YYNGEE. This CDR3 reads CASSGRDSSYEQYF. The CDR3 coding sequence is TGTGCCAGCAGCGGCCGGGACTCTTCCTACGAGCAGTACTTC.

The chain's CDR3 is CASSLSSTDTQYF. The CDR3 nucleotides read TGTGCCAGCAGTCTCTCTAGCACAGATACGCAGTATTTT. The chain carries TRBV27 and TRBJ2-3, with D unclear. The CDR3 extends over 13 amino acids. Deletions cut 5 bases from V and 0 bases from J, with 6 bases between. Germline V gives CDR1 MNHEY, CDR2 SMNVEV (reference sequence).

This chain connects TRBV11-1 to TRBJ2-3, with 8 bases fitting TRBD1. The CDR3 length is 14 residues. Germline CDR1 and CDR2: SGHAT and FQDESV (reference sequence). Germline trimming cut 5 bases from V and 4 bases from J; bases unmatched to any gene: 5. The CDR3 spells CASSGQGGPDTQYF. CDR3 sequence (DNA): TGTGCCAGCAGCGGACAGGGCGGCCCAGATACGCAGTATTTT.